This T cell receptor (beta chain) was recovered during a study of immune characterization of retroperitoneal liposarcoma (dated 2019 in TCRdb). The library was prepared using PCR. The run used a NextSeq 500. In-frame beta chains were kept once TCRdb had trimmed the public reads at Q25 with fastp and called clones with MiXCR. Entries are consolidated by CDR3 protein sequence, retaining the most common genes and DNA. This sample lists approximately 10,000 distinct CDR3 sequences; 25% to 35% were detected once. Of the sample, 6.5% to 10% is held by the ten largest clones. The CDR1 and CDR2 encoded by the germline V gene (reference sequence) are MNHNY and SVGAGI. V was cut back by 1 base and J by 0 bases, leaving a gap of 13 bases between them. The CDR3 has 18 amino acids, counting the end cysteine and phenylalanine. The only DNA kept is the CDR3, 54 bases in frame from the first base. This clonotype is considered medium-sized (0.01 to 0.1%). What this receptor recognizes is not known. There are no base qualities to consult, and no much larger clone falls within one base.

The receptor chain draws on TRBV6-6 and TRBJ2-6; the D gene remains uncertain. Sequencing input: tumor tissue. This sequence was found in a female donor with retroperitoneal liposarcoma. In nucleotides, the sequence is TGTGCCAGCAGTTACTTGTCTAGGCGTAGCTCTGGGGCCAACGTCCTGACTTTC. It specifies CASSYLSRRSSGANVLTF.